These 32 T cell receptor beta chains were all obtained from the same sample, sequenced in a study of shared clonotypes between healthy human individuals. Profiling relied on immunoSEQ multiplex PCR, and the TCRdb table lists in-frame clones only, not all of them. The sample consists of roughly 170,000 clones, roughly 70% of them appearing once. The sequenced sample was memory CD4+ T cells sorted from blood. Subset: CD45RA-negative fraction. These TCRs come from a man aged 25 to 40 in good health.

This clone was seen a few times. The chain's CDR3 is CASSNRPNYGYTF. Here the CDR3 DNA reads TGTGCCAGCAGCAACCGACCGAACTATGGCTACACCTTC. This chain links TRBV2 with TRBJ1-2; D unresolved. The CDR3 contains 13 residues. Trimming took 6 bases from V and 2 from J, leaving 10 bases between them. Germline CDR1 reads SNHLY; CDR2 reads FYNNEI.

V and J are TRBV10-1 and TRBJ2-7; unclear D gene. Germline V gives CDR1 WNHNN, CDR2 SYGVQD (reference sequence). The V end was cut by 5 bases, the J end by 2 bases, with 10 bases between. This CDR3 is built from 13 residues. In nucleotides, the CDR3 is TGCGCCAGCAGTCCCGCACTAACCTACGAGCAGTACTTC. It specifies CASSPALTYEQYF.

This clone appeared a few times. V gene TRBV5-4 combines with J gene TRBJ2-7; maybe TRBD2 (5 bases). Germline V CDR1 and CDR2: SGHNT, YYREEE (reference sequence). There are 14 residues in the CDR3. V dropped 5 bases and J dropped 4 bases, with 16 bases sitting between them. CDR3 coding DNA: TGTGCCAGCAGTTCCCAGAGGGCCCAATACGAGCAGTACTTC. It is translated as CASSSQRAQYEQYF.

This clone was observed a handful of times. The chain combines TRBV19 with TRBJ2-1, with TRBD2 matching over 9 bases. V shed 4 bases and J 6 bases; nucleotides not matched to a gene: 13. The CDR3 totals 17 residues. Germline V gene sequence: CDR1 LNHDA, CDR2 SQIVND (reference sequence). In nucleotides, the CDR3 is TGTGCCAGTAGTAGGGGGACTAGCCTCCTTTTTGGCAATGAGCAGTTCTTC. It is translated as CASSRGTSLLFGNEQFF.

The table lists this clone with a few counts. This chain joins TRBV5-1 and TRBJ2-3, with D maybe TRBD1 (5 bases). This CDR3 spans 14 amino acids. CDR1 and CDR2 (germline): SGHRS, YFSETQ. V dropped 0 bases and J dropped 7 bases, with 12 bases sitting between them. DNA for the CDR3: TGCGCCAGCAGCTTGGAACAGGCGCACCATACGCAGTATTTT. It yields the protein CASSLEQAHHTQYF.

This clone was counted many times. This chain links TRBV2 with TRBJ1-1; D not resolved. This CDR3 is 13 amino acids long. The V gene lost 7 bases and the J gene lost 0 bases, with 9 bases spanning the gap. In germline, CDR1 is SNHLY, CDR2 FYNNEI. The CDR3 DNA reads TGTGCCAGCATAGGGAAGGTGAACACTGAAGCTTTCTTT. Its protein product is CASIGKVNTEAFF.

Concerning this clone: A single base separates this from a much larger clone, so it may be a read error. The CDR3 nucleotides read TGTGCCACCGGCTCGGTAGCGGGAGGGAGCGGTGGTGAGCAGTTCTTC. Translating gives CATGSVAGGSGGEQFF. The J gene is TRBJ2-1, the V gene TRBV2, with 11 positions matching TRBD2. Trimming took 10 bases from V and 9 from J; bases not matched to a gene: 17. CDR1 SNHLY and CDR2 FYNNEI come from the germline V gene. The CDR3 covers 16 residues.

The chain links TRBV7-6 to TRBJ2-2; TRBD1 might be the D (5 bases). CDR1 is SGHVS and CDR2 is FNYEAQ in the germline V gene. The CDR3 spans 17 residues. The V end was cut by 4 bases, the J end by 6 bases, with 21 bases between. CDR3 sequence (DNA): TGTGCCAGCAGCTCATATCTTGCGACAGCAGGTTCCGGGGAGCTGTTTTTT. It encodes CASSSYLATAGSGELFF.

V and J are TRBV5-1 and TRBJ2-7, with 7 bases fitting TRBD1. Germline V gives CDR1 SGHRS, CDR2 YFSETQ. This CDR3 contains 12 residues. Trimming took 3 bases from V and 9 from J; bases not matched to a gene: 6. Here the CDR3 DNA reads TGCGCCAGCAGCTGGGGACAGAACGGGCAGTACTTC. Encoded protein: CASSWGQNGQYF.

The rearrangement uses TRBV5-1 and TRBJ2-3; D is undetermined. Germline V lookup: CDR1 SGHRS, CDR2 YFSETQ. This CDR3 comprises 12 residues. V gave up 1 base and J gave up 4 bases, with 4 bases separating them. CDR3 sequence: CASSLYADTQYF. The CDR3 region has the DNA TGCGCCAGCAGCTTGTACGCAGATACGCAGTATTTT.

This sequence joins TRBV10-1 and TRBJ2-2, with 10 bases that match TRBD1. With V trimmed by 1 base and J by 8 bases, 7 bases remained unmatched. Germline loops: CDR1 WNHNN, CDR2 SYGVQD (reference sequence). This CDR3 region has 16 residues. CDR3 in DNA: TGCGCCAGCAGTGAGTTAGGGGACAGGGGCCGAGGGGAGCTGTTTTTT. Amino acids: CASSELGDRGRGELFF.

This clone was seen more than once but under ten times. The chain joins TRBV23-1 to TRBJ2-7; 10 nucleotides line up with TRBD1. TRBV23-1 is labeled an ORF, and its function is uncertain. The CDR3 runs 14 residues. The junction had 0 bases not matched to a gene; V was cut back by 2 bases and J by 2 bases. This CDR3 reads CASSQGTGAYEQYF. Here the CDR3 DNA reads TGCGCCAGCAGTCAAGGGACAGGGGCCTACGAGCAGTACTTC.

V gene TRBV2 combines with J gene TRBJ2-3; 8 nucleotides align to TRBD2. Looked up from germline, CDR1 is SNHLY and CDR2 is FYNNEI. CDR3 length equals 11 residues. DNA for the CDR3: TGTGCTCGGGCGGGGGGAGATACGCAGTATTTT. Amino acids: CARAGGDTQYF. The full variable domain, completed using reference TRBV2 and TRBJ2-3, is EPEVTQTPSHQVTQMGQEVILRCVPISNHLYFYWYRQILGQKVEFLVSFYNNEISEKSEIFDDQFSVERPDGSNFTLKIRSTKLEDSAMYFCARAGGDTQYFGPGTRLTVL.

This sequence joins TRBV7-9 and TRBJ1-1; D not resolved. V lost 9 bases to trimming and J lost 1 base, with 15 bases between them. Germline lookup yields CDR1 SEHNR and CDR2 FQNEAQ (reference sequence). This CDR3 is 14 amino acids long. Here the CDR3 reads CARTAVARNTEAFF. The CDR3, as DNA: TGTGCCAGAACCGCGGTCGCCCGGAACACTGAAGCTTTCTTT.

This clone was detected a few times. This chain connects TRBV28 to TRBJ1-4; D might be TRBD1 (6 bases). Trimming left V 11 bases short and J 8 bases short, with 18 bases between. CDR1 is MDHEN, CDR2 SYDVKM, per germline. The CDR3 runs 13 residues. CDR3 in amino acids: CASRNRVREKLFF. CDR3 bases: TGTGCCTCTCGCAACAGGGTGAGAGAAAAACTGTTTTTT. Variable domain in full (rest from reference TRBV28 and TRBJ1-4): DVKVTQSSRYLVKRTGEKVFLECVQDMDHENMFWYRQDPGLGLRLIYFSYDVKMKEKGDIPEGYSVSREKKERFSLILESASTNQTSMYLCASRNRVREKLFFGSGTQLSVL.

The V gene is TRBV2, the J gene TRBJ2-2; TRBD2 agrees at 10 bases. Germline loops: CDR1 SNHLY, CDR2 FYNNEI. V dropped 4 bases and J dropped 1; count of bases not matched to a gene: 0. The CDR3 contains 15 residues. The CDR3 DNA is TGTGCCAGCAGTGGGACTAGCGGGAACACCGGGGAGCTGTTTTTT. It specifies CASSGTSGNTGELFF.

This chain joins TRBV15 and TRBJ2-1; D unresolved. The V gene lost 0 bases and the J gene lost 0 bases, with 6 bases spanning the gap. CDR1 is LNHNV and CDR2 is YYDKDF in the germline V gene (reference sequence). This CDR3 is 15 amino acids long. CDR3 nucleotides: TGTGCCACCAGCAGAGAAGGGAACTCCTACAATGAGCAGTTCTTC. Residues: CATSREGNSYNEQFF. Full variable domain (rest looked up from reference TRBV15 and TRBJ2-1): DAMVIQNPRYQVTQFGKPVTLSCSQTLNHNVMYWYQQKSSQAPKLLFHYYDKDFNNEADTPDNFQSRRPNTSFCFLDIRSPGLGDTAMYLCATSREGNSYNEQFFGPGTRLTVL.

J is TRBJ1-5 and V is TRBV5-6; possibly TRBD1 for D (5 bases). The CDR3 consists of 15 residues. From germline, CDR1 is SGHDT and CDR2 YYEEEE. V was trimmed by 3 bases and J by 3 bases, leaving 13 bases between them. CDR3 bases: TGTGCCAGCAGCTGGGGCGACAGTTACAATCAGCCCCAGCATTTT. This gives the protein CASSWGDSYNQPQHF.

The chain has TRBV28 and TRBJ1-5, with unresolved D. The V end lost 6 bases, the J end lost 7 bases, and 16 bases lay between the germline ends. This CDR3 comprises 14 residues. Germline loops: CDR1 MDHEN, CDR2 SYDVKM. CDR3 loop: CASRPRVTRQPQHF. The CDR3 bases are TGTGCCAGCAGACCCCGGGTAACACGACAGCCCCAGCATTTT.

The rearrangement joins TRBV28 to TRBJ2-2; no reliable D call. The V gene's germline CDR1 is MDHEN and CDR2 SYDVKM. This CDR3 region has 16 residues. V lost 3 bases to trimming and J lost 0 bases, with 11 bases between them. In DNA form, the CDR3 reads TGTGCCAGCAGTTTGCGACTGGGAACGAACACCGGGGAGCTGTTTTTT. This gives the protein CASSLRLGTNTGELFF.

The chain has TRBV6-6 and TRBJ1-5; maybe TRBD1 (5 bases). Germline CDR1 MNHNY, CDR2 SVGAGI (reference sequence). This CDR3 region has 13 residues. The germline V and J ends were trimmed by 4 bases and 4 bases, with 8 bases remaining between them. CDR3 nucleotides: TGTGCCAGCAGTTGGCGGGGGAATCAGCCCCAGCATTTT. Protein: CASSWRGNQPQHF.

On this clone: Other nucleotide sequences from this sample produce the same CDR3. This sequence joins TRBV18 and TRBJ2-6, with TRBD1 identical over 8 bases. The J segment lost 0 bases and the V segment lost 5 bases, leaving 3 bases of the junction unmatched. Germline V gives CDR1 KGHSH, CDR2 LQKENI. This CDR3 region has 16 residues. CDR3 amino acids: CASSAQGGSGANVLTF. The CDR3 nucleotides read TGTGCCAGCTCAGCACAGGGGGGCTCTGGGGCCAACGTCCTGACTTTC.

V gene TRBV19 combines with J gene TRBJ2-3; D possibly corresponds to TRBD2 (6 bases). Germline loops: CDR1 LNHDA, CDR2 SQIVND (reference sequence). This CDR3 is built from 14 residues. Trimming left V 3 bases short and J 7 bases short, with 14 bases between. The CDR3 region is CASSIEGGAYTQYF. Written as DNA, the CDR3 is TGTGCCAGTAGTATTGAAGGAGGGGCCTATACGCAGTATTTT.

The chain combines TRBV9 with TRBJ1-2; possibly TRBD1 for D (5 bases). The CDR3 extends over 14 amino acids. V was cut by 0 bases and J by 2 bases, with 8 bases left in between. Per the germline V gene, CDR1 is SGDLS and CDR2 is YYNGEE. The CDR3 loop is CASSVDSGNYGYTF. The DNA of the CDR3 is TGTGCCAGCAGCGTAGATTCAGGGAACTATGGCTACACCTTC.

This chain uses TRBV28 with TRBJ1-5; TRBD1 agrees at 8 bases. The CDR3 consists of 15 residues. Germline CDR1 reads MDHEN; CDR2 reads SYDVKM. CDR3 in amino acids: CSTGTGLISNQPQHF. The CDR3 DNA sequence: TGTTCTACCGGGACAGGTTTGATTAGCAATCAGCCCCAGCATTTT.

The chain employs TRBV11-3 and TRBJ1-5; maybe TRBD1 (5 bases). The V end was cut by 3 bases, the J end by 5 bases, with 8 bases between. The germline CDR1 and CDR2 sequences are SGHNT and YENEEA. There are 13 residues in the CDR3. The CDR3 nucleotides read TGTGCCAGCAGCTTTGGGGGGGATCAGCCCCAGCATTTT. Its protein is CASSFGGDQPQHF.

The chain links TRBV19 to TRBJ2-1; 8 nucleotides agree with TRBD2. The CDR3 is made up of 14 amino acids. V gave up 7 bases and J gave up 0 bases; unmatched junction bases: 2. Germline V gene data show CDR1 as LNHDA and CDR2 as SQIVND (reference sequence). CDR3 sequence: CASTGTSSYNEQFF. CDR3 sequence (DNA): TGTGCCAGTACAGGGACTAGCTCCTACAATGAGCAGTTCTTC.

The J gene is TRBJ1-1, the V gene TRBV30, with D maybe TRBD1 (6 bases). This CDR3 is built from 15 residues. Trimming left V 0 bases short and J 10 bases short, with 21 bases between. In germline, CDR1 is GTSNPN, CDR2 SVGIG (reference sequence). The CDR3 here is CAWSVAFGGGTAAFF. The CDR3 region has the DNA TGTGCCTGGAGTGTCGCGTTTGGAGGGGGGACGGCAGCTTTCTTT.

The chain combines TRBV7-2 with TRBJ2-5; D uncertain. V shed 8 bases and J shed 0 bases, with 10 bases lying between them. Germline CDR1 is SGHTA and CDR2 is FQGNSA. This CDR3 spans 13 amino acids. The chain's CDR3 is CASSQTDQETQYF. Written as DNA, the CDR3 is TGTGCCAGCTCCCAGACCGACCAAGAGACCCAGTACTTC.

This clone was seen only a few times. The V gene is TRBV5-1, the J gene TRBJ2-1, with no clear D. This CDR3 is built from 13 residues. CDR1 and CDR2 from the germline V gene are SGHRS and YFSETQ. Trimming shortened V by 4 bases and J by 7 bases, and 12 bases separated the two germline ends. The CDR3 region has the DNA TGCGCCAGCAGCCCCGGTGGGGTAAATGAGCAGTTCTTC. As protein: CASSPGGVNEQFF.

This clone is labeled as medium-sized. This chain joins TRBV25-1 and TRBJ1-4, with D tentatively TRBD1 (5 bases). CDR3 length: 14 residues. Germline V gene data show CDR1 as MGHDK and CDR2 as SYGVNS. Trimming shortened V by 2 bases and J by 9 bases, and 13 bases separated the two germline ends. In DNA, the CDR3 is TGTGCCAGCAGTGAACCCGGGACGTTGAAAAAACTGTTTTTT. Translated, it gives CASSEPGTLKKLFF.

The chain carries TRBV5-1 and TRBJ2-7; D is perhaps TRBD1 (5 bases). V gave up 0 bases and J gave up 3 bases, with 10 bases separating them. Germline assignment: CDR1 SGHRS and CDR2 YFSETQ. The CDR3 totals 14 residues. The chain's CDR3 is CASSLEGQNYEQYF. The CDR3 region has the DNA TGCGCCAGCAGCTTGGAGGGGCAGAACTACGAGCAGTACTTC.